Shown below are 27 T cell receptor beta chains from a single sample sequenced in a study of shared clonotypes between healthy human individuals. Naive CD8 cells lacked CD45RO and underwent positive selection for CCR7, leaving out terminally differentiated effector memory CD45RA+ cells. The repertoire was sequenced with immunoSEQ multiplex PCR; TCRdb's copy has only in-frame clones and lacks some. Of fewer than 800,000 clones in the sample, about 91% were seen once. The source material was naive CD8+ T cells sorted from blood. These receptors all stem from a man aged 25-40 years in good health.

The chain couples TRBV6-5 to TRBJ2-7; perhaps TRBD1 as D (6 bases). V was trimmed by 0 bases and J by 5 bases, leaving 14 bases between them. Germline loops: CDR1 MNHEY, CDR2 SVGAGI. The CDR3 is 15 amino acids. CDR3 nucleotide sequence: TGTGCCAGCAGTTACTCGGGAAGGGGGATGAACGAGCAGTACTTC. Its translation is CASSYSGRGMNEQYF.

The rearrangement uses TRBV28 and TRBJ1-2; TRBD1 agrees at 9 bases. This CDR3 spans 14 amino acids. V lost 5 bases, J lost 4 bases, and 5 bases stayed unmatched. The germline gives CDR1 MDHEN, CDR2 SYDVKM. CDR3 region: CASSDPTGGYGYTF. Written as DNA, the CDR3 is TGTGCCAGCAGTGACCCGACAGGGGGCTATGGCTACACCTTC.

This clone was seen a few times. The CDR3 coding sequence is TGTGCCAGCAGCTCCCAGGGACCGGGAGGCTACACCTTC. It encodes CASSSQGPGGYTF. The V and J genes are TRBV7-9 and TRBJ1-2; D might be TRBD1 (5 bases). Germline V gene lookup returns CDR1 SEHNR and CDR2 FQNEAQ (reference sequence). V was shortened by 4 bases and J by 8 bases, with 14 bases between the two germline ends. CDR3 length: 13 amino acids. The full variable domain, its missing parts supplied by reference TRBV7-9 and TRBJ1-2, is DTGVSQNPRHKITKRGQNVTFRCDPISEHNRLYWYRQTLGQGPEFLTYFQNEAQLEKSRLLSDRFSAERPKGSFSTLEIQRTEQGDSAMYLCASSSQGPGGYTFGSGTRLTVV.

With regard to this clone: Other DNA sequences in this sample translate to the same CDR3. The chain employs TRBV7-9 and TRBJ2-1; no reliable D call. Between the trimmed V and J ends, which lost 4 bases and 4 bases, there was a span of 5 bases. Germline V gene data show CDR1 as SEHNR and CDR2 as FQNEAQ (reference sequence). This CDR3 is built from 12 residues. CDR3 amino acids: CASSSEYNEQFF. CDR3 in DNA: TGTGCCAGCAGCTCCGAATACAATGAGCAGTTCTTC.

This clone was counted once. The genes are TRBV5-1 and TRBJ2-1; D may be TRBD1 (6 bases). Germline assignment: CDR1 SGHRS and CDR2 YFSETQ. The V gene lost 3 bases and the J gene lost 7 bases, with 8 bases spanning the gap. CDR3 length: 12 amino acids. CDR3 nucleotide sequence: TGCGCCAGCAGCTCACAGGGAAATGAGCAGTTCTTC. Protein product: CASSSQGNEQFF.

This clone has only one observation. This rearrangement joins TRBV29-1 to TRBJ2-7; 10 bases are shared with TRBD2. V was clipped by 4 bases and J by 3 bases; unmatched bases: 15. Germline CDR1 reads SQVTM; CDR2 reads ANQGSEA. The CDR3 loop spans 17 amino acids. In DNA form, the CDR3 reads TGCAGCGTTGGGGGGGACCGAACTAGCGGGGACATCTACGAGCAGTACTTC. Protein sequence: CSVGGDRTSGDIYEQYF.

The J gene is TRBJ2-1, the V gene TRBV4-1; possibly TRBD2 for D (5 bases). The CDR3 runs to 17 residues. Germline CDR1 is MGHRA and CDR2 is YSYEKL. V was clipped by 0 bases and J by 4 bases, with 16 bases between them. CDR3 region: CASSQEGSGSRYNEQFF. The CDR3 nucleotides read TGCGCCAGCAGCCAAGAAGGAAGCGGCTCGCGGTACAATGAGCAGTTCTTC.

Turning to this clone: At the DNA level, this CDR3 is encoded by other sequences in the same sample as well. V and J are TRBV27 and TRBJ2-3; tentative D call: TRBD2 (5 bases). The CDR3 has 12 amino acids. Germline lookup yields CDR1 MNHEY and CDR2 SMNVEV (reference sequence). V lost 5 bases and J 4 bases, leaving 7 bases between the germline ends. The CDR3 DNA reads TGTGCCAGCAGTCGGGGAGCAGATACGCAGTATTTT. It yields the protein CASSRGADTQYF.

This clone appeared a single time. The chain uses TRBV5-1 and TRBJ2-7; TRBD2 matches at 8 bases. The ends lost 1 base at V and 2 bases at J; junction bases unmatched: 11. The germline gives CDR1 SGHRS, CDR2 YFSETQ. The CDR3 is 17 amino acids. CDR3 region: CASSLTTPGGTAYEQYF. The CDR3 DNA sequence: TGCGCCAGCAGCTTGACCACCCCGGGAGGGACTGCCTACGAGCAGTACTTC. The full variable domain, completed using reference TRBV5-1 and TRBJ2-7, is KAGVTQTPRYLIKTRGQQVTLSCSPISGHRSVSWYQQTPGQGLQFLFEYFSETQRNKGNFPGRFSGRQFSNSRSEMNVSTLELGDSALYLCASSLTTPGGTAYEQYFGPGTRLTVT.

The J gene is TRBJ2-1, the V gene TRBV4-1; the D is unclear. The germline V gene has CDR1 MGHRA and CDR2 YSYEKL. V lost 1 base and J lost 4, with 5 bases in between. There are 13 residues in the CDR3. CDR3 DNA sequence: TGCGCCAGCAGCCAAGCCGGGTACAATGAGCAGTTCTTC. As protein: CASSQAGYNEQFF.

J is TRBJ1-1 and V is TRBV5-6; TRBD1 is a possible D gene (5 bases). In germline, CDR1 is SGHDT, CDR2 YYEEEE. The V gene lost 0 bases and the J gene lost 3 bases, with 15 bases spanning the gap. This CDR3 is 16 amino acids long. This CDR3 is CASSLEGHLDDTEAFF. In DNA form, the CDR3 reads TGTGCCAGCAGCTTGGAAGGACACCTAGATGACACTGAAGCTTTCTTT.

This clone was seen only a few times. The identical CDR3 is also encoded by other nucleotide sequences in the sample. The chain recombines TRBV7-9 with TRBJ1-5; TRBD1 matches at 8 bases. Germline lookup yields CDR1 SEHNR and CDR2 FQNEAQ (reference sequence). The V and J ends lost 2 bases and 4 bases, in that order; junction bases with no gene match: 1. The CDR3 has 14 amino acids. The CDR3 sequence: CASSLTGGNQPQHF. For the CDR3, the DNA is TGTGCCAGCAGCTTAACAGGGGGAAATCAGCCCCAGCATTTT. The variable domain in full, with the rest retrieved from reference TRBV7-9 and TRBJ1-5, is DTGVSQNPRHKITKRGQNVTFRCDPISEHNRLYWYRQTLGQGPEFLTYFQNEAQLEKSRLLSDRFSAERPKGSFSTLEIQRTEQGDSAMYLCASSLTGGNQPQHFGDGTRLSIL.

This chain links TRBV19 with TRBJ1-2, with D perhaps TRBD1 (5 bases). In germline, CDR1 is LNHDA, CDR2 SQIVND (reference sequence). The CDR3 spans 15 residues. Trimming took 0 bases from V and 4 from J, leaving 12 bases between them. The CDR3 nucleotides are TGTGCCAGTAGTATAGATGGGGGGATTCCCTATGGCTACACCTTC. Its protein is CASSIDGGIPYGYTF.

Points on this clone: The sample carries other DNA sequences with the same CDR3. The V call is TRBV5-1, the J call TRBJ2-3; D possibly corresponds to TRBD2 (6 bases). Germline V lookup: CDR1 SGHRS, CDR2 YFSETQ. This CDR3 spans 15 amino acids. Trimming pared 2 bases from V and 0 bases from J, leaving 10 bases between. As DNA, the CDR3 is TGCGCCAGCAGCTTACGGGACTCAAGCACAGATACGCAGTATTTT. Protein sequence: CASSLRDSSTDTQYF.

V is TRBV11-3 and J is TRBJ2-7, with a weak D call TRBD1 (6 bases). Germline V gene lookup returns CDR1 SGHNT and CDR2 YENEEA. V lost 3 bases and J lost 3, with 21 bases in between. CDR3 length: 17 residues. CDR3 bases: TGTGCCAGCAGCTTGGCCCCCCCCGGGACAAACGACTACGAGCAGTACTTC. Translated: CASSLAPPGTNDYEQYF.

This chain connects TRBV28 to TRBJ2-7; the D gene is possibly TRBD1 (5 bases). The V and J ends lost 8 bases and 1 base respectively, with 9 bases between them. This CDR3 is built from 12 residues. Germline-derived CDR1 and CDR2 are MDHEN and SYDVKM. The CDR3 coding sequence is TGTGCCAGCTGTACAGGTTCCTACGAGCAGTACTTC. Amino acid sequence: CASCTGSYEQYF.

The chain links TRBV27 to TRBJ2-1; possible D gene TRBD1, 6 bases. Trimming left V 8 bases short and J 7 bases short, with 21 bases between. The CDR3 sequence is 15 residues long. Germline V gene data show CDR1 as MNHEY and CDR2 as SMNVEV (reference sequence). CDR3 protein: CASRKVEQGRNEQFF. The CDR3 DNA reads as TGTGCCAGCCGGAAGGTAGAACAGGGCCGGAATGAGCAGTTCTTC.

V usage is TRBV2 and J usage is TRBJ2-2; TRBD1 aligns across 8 bases. Unmatched junction bases numbered 10, after V lost 10 bases and J lost 6 bases. The CDR3 is 14 amino acids. CDR1 SNHLY and CDR2 FYNNEI come from the germline V gene. CDR3 coding DNA: TGTGCCACCCCAGGGGGCGCGGTTCCCGGGGAGCTGTTTTTT. This codes for CATPGGAVPGELFF.

The V and J genes are TRBV29-1 and TRBJ1-2, with D unclear. With 8 bases removed from V and 4 bases from J, the gap between germline ends came to 11 bases. Germline V CDR1 and CDR2: SQVTM, ANQGSEA. The CDR3 totals 11 residues. CDR3 protein: CSITEFYGYTF. The CDR3 DNA follows: TGCAGCATTACAGAATTCTATGGCTACACCTTC. Full variable domain (rest looked up from reference TRBV29-1 and TRBJ1-2): SAVISQKPSRDICQRGTSLTIQCQVDSQVTMMFWYRQQPGQSLTLIATANQGSEATYESGFVIDKFPISRPNLTFSTLTVSNMSPEDSSIYLCSITEFYGYTFGSGTRLTVV.

The rearrangement uses TRBV14 and TRBJ2-2; 12 bases are shared with TRBD1. V was pared by 1 base and J by 4 bases, with 10 bases of the junction left unmatched. Germline CDR1 SGHDN, CDR2 FVKESK. The CDR3 runs 19 residues. CDR3 region: CASSQALAGTGGITGELFF. The CDR3 DNA reads as TGTGCCAGCAGCCAAGCCCTTGCCGGGACAGGGGGCATCACCGGGGAGCTGTTTTTT. The whole variable domain, filled in from reference TRBV14 and TRBJ2-2, reads EAGVTQFPSHSVIEKGQTVTLRCDPISGHDNLYWYRRVMGKEIKFLLHFVKESKQDESGMPNNRFLAERTGGTYSTLKVQPAELEDSGVYFCASSQALAGTGGITGELFFGEGSRLTVL.

V usage is TRBV5-6 and J usage is TRBJ2-7, with 11 bases lining up with TRBD1. CDR1 and CDR2 from the germline V gene are SGHDT and YYEEEE. There are 14 residues in the CDR3. J gave up 5 bases and V 3 bases, and 4 bases lay outside the gene matches. The CDR3 is CASSYGQGADEQYF. CDR3 nucleotides: TGTGCCAGCAGCTACGGACAGGGGGCCGACGAGCAGTACTTC.

In its sample, this clone was seen once. The V gene is TRBV2, the J gene TRBJ2-3, with 8 bases identical to TRBD2. V lost 4 bases to trimming and J lost 5 bases; unmatched junction nucleotides: 8. The germline CDR1 and CDR2 sequences are SNHLY and FYNNEI. The CDR3 length is 15 residues. CDR3 amino acids: CASSGLAGGGDTQYF. CDR3 coding DNA: TGTGCCAGCAGTGGGTTGGCGGGGGGCGGAGATACGCAGTATTTT.

The V call is TRBV10-3, the J call TRBJ2-7, with 8 bases identical to TRBD2. V was clipped by 3 bases and J by 5 bases; unmatched bases: 9. The CDR3 sequence is 15 residues long. Germline-derived CDR1 and CDR2 are ENHRY and SYGVKD. This chain's CDR3 is CAISDRGSGNNEQYF. The DNA of the CDR3 is TGTGCCATCAGTGACCGCGGTAGCGGGAACAACGAGCAGTACTTC.

The J gene is TRBJ2-3, the V gene TRBV2; 7 bases map to TRBD2. The germline gives CDR1 SNHLY, CDR2 FYNNEI. The CDR3 runs 16 residues. Trimming took 2 bases from V and 5 from J; bases not matched to a gene: 10. The CDR3 sequence is CASSESAGRGLDTQYF. As DNA, the CDR3 is TGTGCCAGCAGTGAATCGGCGGGGAGGGGTTTAGATACGCAGTATTTT.

The V gene is TRBV28, the J gene TRBJ1-5; possibly TRBD1 for D (5 bases). The CDR3 spans 15 residues. V lost 5 bases, J lost 3 bases, and 14 bases lay in between. Germline-derived CDR1 and CDR2 are MDHEN and SYDVKM. CDR3 residues: CASSPVGAPNQPQHF. As DNA, the CDR3 is TGTGCCAGCAGTCCGGTTGGGGCTCCCAATCAGCCCCAGCATTTT.

This rearrangement joins TRBV28 to TRBJ2-1; D gene uncertain. V lost 7 bases, J lost 10 bases, and 17 bases lay in between. CDR1 MDHEN and CDR2 SYDVKM come from the germline V gene. This CDR3 has 13 amino acids. CDR3 coding DNA: TGTGCCAGCACCGACTTGGCTACCCGAGAGCAGTTCTTC. Translating gives CASTDLATREQFF.

This chain uses TRBV10-2 with TRBJ2-1, with 8 bases matching TRBD2. V gave up 2 bases and J gave up 8 bases; unmatched junction bases: 8. The germline CDR1 and CDR2 sequences are WSHSY and SAAADI. The CDR3 contains 15 residues. CDR3 sequence (DNA): TGCGCCAGCAGTGAGCTTGGGACTAGTGGTGATGAGCAGTTCTTC. It codes for CASSELGTSGDEQFF.